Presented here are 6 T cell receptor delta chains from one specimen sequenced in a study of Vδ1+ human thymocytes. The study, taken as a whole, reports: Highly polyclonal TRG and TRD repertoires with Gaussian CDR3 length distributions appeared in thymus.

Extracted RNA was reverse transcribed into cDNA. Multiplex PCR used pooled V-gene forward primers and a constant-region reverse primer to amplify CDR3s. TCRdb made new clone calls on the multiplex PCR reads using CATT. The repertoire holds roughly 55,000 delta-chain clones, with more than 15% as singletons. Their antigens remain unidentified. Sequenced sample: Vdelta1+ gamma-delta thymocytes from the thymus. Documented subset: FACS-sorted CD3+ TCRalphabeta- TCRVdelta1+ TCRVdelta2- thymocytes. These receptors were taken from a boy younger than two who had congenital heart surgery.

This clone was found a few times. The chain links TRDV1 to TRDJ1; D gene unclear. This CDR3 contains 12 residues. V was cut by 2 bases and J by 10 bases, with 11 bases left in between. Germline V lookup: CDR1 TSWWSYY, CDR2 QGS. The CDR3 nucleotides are TGTGCTCTTGGGGAAACCCCTCTTATACTCATCTTT. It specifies CALGETPLILIF.

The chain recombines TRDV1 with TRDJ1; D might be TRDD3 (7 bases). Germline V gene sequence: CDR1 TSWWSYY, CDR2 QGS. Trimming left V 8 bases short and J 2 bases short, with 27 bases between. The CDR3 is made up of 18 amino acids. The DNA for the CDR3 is TGTGCTCTTTACCTCCTACGTGAGACTGGGGTACTTACCGATAAACTCATCTTT. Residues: CALYLLRETGVLTDKLIF.

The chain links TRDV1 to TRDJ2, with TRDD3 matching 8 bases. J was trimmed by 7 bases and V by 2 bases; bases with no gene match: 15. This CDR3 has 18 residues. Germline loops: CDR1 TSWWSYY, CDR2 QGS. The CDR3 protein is CALGEFGPRGDKEAQLFF. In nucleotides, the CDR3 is TGTGCTCTTGGGGAATTTGGACCCAGGGGGGATAAGGAAGCACAACTCTTCTTT.

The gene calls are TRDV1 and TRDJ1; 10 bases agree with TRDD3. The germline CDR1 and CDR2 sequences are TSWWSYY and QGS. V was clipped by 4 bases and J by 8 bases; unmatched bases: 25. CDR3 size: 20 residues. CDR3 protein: CALGVPLPKVIGGIRGKLIF. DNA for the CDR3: TGTGCTCTTGGGGTCCCCCTTCCCAAGGTAATCGGGGGGATACGCGGGAAACTCATCTTT.

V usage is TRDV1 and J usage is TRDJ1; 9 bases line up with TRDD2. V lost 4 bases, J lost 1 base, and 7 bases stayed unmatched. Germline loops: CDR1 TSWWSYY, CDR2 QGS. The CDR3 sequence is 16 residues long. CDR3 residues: CALGALPTHRTDKLIF. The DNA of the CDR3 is TGTGCTCTTGGGGCCCTTCCTACCCATCGCACCGATAAACTCATCTTT.

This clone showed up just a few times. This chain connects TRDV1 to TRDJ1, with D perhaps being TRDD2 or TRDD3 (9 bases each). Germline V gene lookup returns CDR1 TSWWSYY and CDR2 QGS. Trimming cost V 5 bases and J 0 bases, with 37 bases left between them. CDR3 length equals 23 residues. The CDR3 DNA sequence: TGTGCTCTTGGGAACGGCCTAAACCTTCCTACGGACTGGGGGAGCCAGTACACCGATAAACTCATCTTT. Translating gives CALGNGLNLPTDWGSQYTDKLIF.